This T cell receptor beta chain was obtained from a study of blood T cell repertoires in COVID-19. The overall study: Some COVID-19 samples were acute and others convalescent; all came from the United States, Italy and Spain. T cells, B-cell-depleted T cells, or PBMCs provided the cDNA or gDNA that served as material.

There are 15 residues in the CDR3. Methods used by the authors: Amplification of reference gene primers was used by the study to estimate nucleated cell counts. This table comes from immunoSEQ multiplex PCR, and its TCRdb copy is limited to in-frame clones, with some not included. The V and J calls and clone size are taken from that table; D and trimming were inferred from the DNA. The data contain hundreds of thousands of clones, roughly 90% of them singletons. The chain uses TRBV21-1 and TRBJ2-5; TRBD1 was called by the table and not checked on the DNA. TRBV21-1 is termed a pseudogene. The source material was peripheral blood. The origin of this receptor is a man aged 60-69 years who had recovered from COVID-19. CDR3 in amino acids: CASSKAGRYQETQYF. CDR3 DNA: TGTGCCAGCAGCAAAGCGGGCAGGTACCAAGAGACCCAGTACTTC.